This TCR beta chain was found in a study of cytomegalovirus exposure and HLA in healthy donors. TCRdb's table, derived via immunoSEQ multiplex PCR, lists solely in-frame clones and lacks some. The sample includes under 50,000 clones, 90% to 95% of them seen just once. This clone was counted once. Sequencing was carried out using PBMCs. This sequence was found in a woman between 18 and 29 years old in good health and CMV-seronegative.

CDR3 sequence reads: CASSLARSSYEQYF. The CDR3 nucleotides read TGTGCCAGCAGCTTAGCGCGGAGCTCCTACGAGCAGTACTTC. The chain employs TRBV7-8 and TRBJ2-7; D is uncertain. The ends were cut back, 0 bases at V and 0 bases at J, with 6 bases in the middle. This CDR3 is 14 amino acids long. Germline lookup yields CDR1 SGHVS and CDR2 FQNEAQ.